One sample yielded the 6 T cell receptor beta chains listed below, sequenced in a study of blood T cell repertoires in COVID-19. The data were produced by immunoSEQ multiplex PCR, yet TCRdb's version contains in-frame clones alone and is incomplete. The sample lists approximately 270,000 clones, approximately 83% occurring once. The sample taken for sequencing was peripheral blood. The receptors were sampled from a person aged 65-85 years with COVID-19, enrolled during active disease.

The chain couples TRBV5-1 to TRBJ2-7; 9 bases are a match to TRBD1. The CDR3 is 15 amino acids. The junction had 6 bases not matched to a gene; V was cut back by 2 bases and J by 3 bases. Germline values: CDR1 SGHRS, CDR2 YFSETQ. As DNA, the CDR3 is TGCGCCAGCAGCTTAACGCCGGGACAGGGCTACGAGCAGTACTTC. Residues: CASSLTPGQGYEQYF.

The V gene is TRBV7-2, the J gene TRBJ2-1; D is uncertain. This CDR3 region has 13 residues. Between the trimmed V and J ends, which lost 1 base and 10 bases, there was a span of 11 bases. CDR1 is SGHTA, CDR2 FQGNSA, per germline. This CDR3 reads CASSLGSGREQFF. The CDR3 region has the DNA TGTGCCAGCAGCTTAGGGTCAGGCCGCGAGCAGTTCTTC.

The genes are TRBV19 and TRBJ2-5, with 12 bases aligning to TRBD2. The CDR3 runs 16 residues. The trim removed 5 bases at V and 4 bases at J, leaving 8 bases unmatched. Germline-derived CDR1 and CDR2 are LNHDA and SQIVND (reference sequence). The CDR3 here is CASSASSGGAGETQYF. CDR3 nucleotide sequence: TGTGCCAGTAGTGCCTCTAGCGGGGGGGCCGGAGAGACCCAGTACTTC.

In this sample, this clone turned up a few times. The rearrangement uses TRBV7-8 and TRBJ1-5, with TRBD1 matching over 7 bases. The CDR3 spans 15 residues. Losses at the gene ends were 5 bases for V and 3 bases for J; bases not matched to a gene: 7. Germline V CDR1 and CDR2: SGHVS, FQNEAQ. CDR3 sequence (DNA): TGTGCCAGCAGCCGAGGAACAGGGGCCAATCAGCCCCAGCATTTT. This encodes CASSRGTGANQPQHF.

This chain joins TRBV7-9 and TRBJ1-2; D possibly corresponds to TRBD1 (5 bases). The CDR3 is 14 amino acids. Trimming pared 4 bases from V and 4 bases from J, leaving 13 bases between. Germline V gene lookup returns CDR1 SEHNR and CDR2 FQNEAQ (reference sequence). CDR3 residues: CASSSLTDIYGYTF. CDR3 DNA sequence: TGTGCCAGCAGCTCCTTGACAGATATCTATGGCTACACCTTC.

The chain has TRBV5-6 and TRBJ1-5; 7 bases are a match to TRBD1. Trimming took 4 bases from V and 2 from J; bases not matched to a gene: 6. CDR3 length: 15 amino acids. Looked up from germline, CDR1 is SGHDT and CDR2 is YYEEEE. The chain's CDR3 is CASSPRGMGNQPQHF. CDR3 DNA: TGTGCCAGCAGCCCCAGGGGGATGGGCAATCAGCCCCAGCATTTT.